This T cell receptor beta chain was retrieved from a study of blood T cell repertoires in COVID-19. Study-level background: Sites in the United States, Italy and Spain provided acute and convalescent COVID-19 samples. Sample material is recorded as cDNA or gDNA derived from T cells, B-cell-depleted T cells, or PBMCs.

In the original processing: Counts of nucleated cells, estimated from reference gene primer amplification, were obtained. Libraries were prepared by immunoSEQ multiplex PCR; TCRdb keeps only in-frame clonotypes and omits some of them. D and trimming come from the DNA, and the V and J calls and clone size come from that table. Of 45,000 to 55,000 clones in the sample, 88% were seen once. Germline assignment: CDR1 MGHRA and CDR2 YSYEKL. V shed 3 bases and J 0 bases; nucleotides not matched to a gene: 3. The CDR3 extends over 15 amino acids. Sequencing input: peripheral blood. The clonotype was recovered from a human donor in a cohort sampled during active COVID-19. The gene calls are TRBV4-1 and TRBJ1-2, with TRBD1 matching 8 bases. In nucleotides, the CDR3 is TGCGCCAGCAGCCATACAGGGGGAGCTAACTATGGCTACACCTTC. Translated: CASSHTGGANYGYTF.